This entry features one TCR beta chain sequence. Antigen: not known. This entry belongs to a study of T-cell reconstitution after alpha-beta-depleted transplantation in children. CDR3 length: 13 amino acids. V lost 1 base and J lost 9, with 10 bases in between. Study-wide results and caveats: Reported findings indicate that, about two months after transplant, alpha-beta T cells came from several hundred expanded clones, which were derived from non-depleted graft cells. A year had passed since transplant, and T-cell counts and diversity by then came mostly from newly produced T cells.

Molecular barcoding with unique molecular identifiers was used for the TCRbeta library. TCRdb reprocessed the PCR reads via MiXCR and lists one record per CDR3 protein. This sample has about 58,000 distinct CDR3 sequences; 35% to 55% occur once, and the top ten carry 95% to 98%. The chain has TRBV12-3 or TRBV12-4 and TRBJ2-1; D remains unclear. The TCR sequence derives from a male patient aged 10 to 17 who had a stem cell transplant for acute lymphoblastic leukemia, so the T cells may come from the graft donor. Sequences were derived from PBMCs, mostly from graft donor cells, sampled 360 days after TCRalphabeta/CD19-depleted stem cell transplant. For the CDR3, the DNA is TGTGCCAGCAGTTTAGGGGGATCCACTGAGCAGTTCTTC. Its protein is CASSLGGSTEQFF.